Shown below are 30 T cell receptor beta chains from a single sample sequenced in a study of blood T cell repertoires in COVID-19. TCRdb keeps only in-frame clones here, not all; method: immunoSEQ multiplex PCR. In the table there are roughly 240,000 clones, 85% of which are singletons. The specimen sequenced was PBMCs or T cells enriched from blood (not recorded which). The receptors derive from a woman aged 45-60 years with acute COVID-19.

The gene calls are TRBV6-6 and TRBJ2-7, with TRBD1 matching over 9 bases. The ends lost 6 bases at V and 1 base at J; junction bases unmatched: 4. CDR3 length: 14 residues. The V gene's germline CDR1 is MNHNY and CDR2 SVGAGI (reference sequence). The CDR3 nucleotides are TGTGCCAGCAGGGGACAGGGAGAATCCTACGAGCAGTACTTC. Its protein product is CASRGQGESYEQYF.

The chain links TRBV24-1 to TRBJ1-2; D is undetermined. This CDR3 is built from 16 residues. V shed 7 bases and J shed 5 bases, with 22 bases lying between them. Germline CDR1 and CDR2: KGHDR and SFDVKD. Written as DNA, the CDR3 is TGTGCCACCAGCTTCTCCAAACCCACAGAAAAGTATGGCTACACCTTC. This codes for CATSFSKPTEKYGYTF.

This sequence joins TRBV21-1 and TRBJ2-3; TRBD1, the table's D call, lacks a check against the DNA. TRBV21-1 is a recognized pseudogene. The length of the CDR3 is 18 residues. This CDR3 reads CATNPQMSGTGGIDTQYF. The CDR3 coding sequence is TGTGCCACCAACCCCCAAATGTCCGGGACAGGGGGCATTGATACGCAGTATTTT.

The chain joins TRBV5-1 to TRBJ2-7; 8 bases are shared with TRBD1. Germline V gene sequence: CDR1 SGHRS, CDR2 YFSETQ. The CDR3 extends over 18 amino acids. After removal of 0 bases from V and 0 bases from J, the junction contained 11 bases not matched to a gene. CDR3 loop: CASSLGPRRQGSSYEQYF. The CDR3 nucleotides read TGCGCCAGCAGCTTGGGCCCCAGGAGACAGGGGAGCTCCTACGAGCAGTACTTC. Using reference TRBV5-1 and TRBJ2-7 for the parts outside the CDR3, the full variable domain is KAGVTQTPRYLIKTRGQQVTLSCSPISGHRSVSWYQQTPGQGLQFLFEYFSETQRNKGNFPGRFSGRQFSNSRSEMNVSTLELGDSALYLCASSLGPRRQGSSYEQYFGPGTRLTVT.

The genes are TRBV4-1 and TRBJ1-3; 8 bases match TRBD1. The junction had 6 bases not matched to a gene; V was cut back by 2 bases and J by 3 bases. This CDR3 is built from 16 residues. CDR1 and CDR2 from the germline V gene are MGHRA and YSYEKL. The CDR3 nucleotides read TGCGCCAGCAGCCAAACTCAGGGGGCGCGTGGAAACACCATATATTTT. This sequence encodes CASSQTQGARGNTIYF.

The rearrangement uses TRBV4-2 and TRBJ2-3; 9 nucleotides line up with TRBD1. V dropped 4 bases and J dropped 4; count of bases not matched to a gene: 6. This CDR3 is 15 amino acids long. Germline CDR1 reads LGHNA; CDR2 reads YNFKEQ. DNA of the CDR3: TGTGCCAGCAGCCGCCGGACAGGGGAATCAGATACGCAGTATTTT. This codes for CASSRRTGESDTQYF.

The chain combines TRBV11-2 with TRBJ2-1; 15 bases fit TRBD2. Germline V gene sequence: CDR1 SGHAT, CDR2 FQNNGV. With 4 bases clipped from V and 7 bases from J, the junction kept 2 bases outside the gene matches. This CDR3 region has 15 residues. The CDR3 spells CASSWTSGGENEQFF. The CDR3 region has the DNA TGTGCCAGCAGCTGGACTAGCGGGGGGGAAAATGAGCAGTTCTTC. Full variable domain (rest looked up from reference TRBV11-2 and TRBJ2-1): EAGVAQSPRYKIIEKRQSVAFWCNPISGHATLYWYQQILGQGPKLLIQFQNNGVVDDSQLPKDRFSAERLKGVDSTLKIQPAKLEDSAVYLCASSWTSGGENEQFFGPGTRLTVL.

Here the CDR3 reads CASSLTGVYGYTF. The DNA of the CDR3 is TGTGCCAGCAGTCTGACAGGGGTTTATGGCTACACCTTC. The chain uses TRBV28 and TRBJ1-2, with 8 positions matching TRBD1. CDR1 MDHEN and CDR2 SYDVKM come from the germline V gene. CDR3 length: 13 amino acids. V trimming: 5 bases; J trimming: 5 bases; junction bases outside the gene matches: 4.

The rearrangement uses TRBV7-8 and TRBJ1-3; a weak D match, TRBD1 (6 bases). Germline-derived CDR1 and CDR2 are SGHVS and FQNEAQ. The CDR3 contains 17 residues. Between the trimmed V and J ends, which lost 5 bases and 2 bases, there was a span of 19 bases. The CDR3 DNA is TGTGCCAGCAGCCCTAGGCGCCCACAGGGTGCTGGAAACACCATATATTTT. Its protein product is CASSPRRPQGAGNTIYF.

This chain joins TRBV5-5 and TRBJ2-7, with 8 bases fitting TRBD1. Unmatched junction bases numbered 2, after V lost 3 bases and J lost 3 bases. The CDR3 contains 13 residues. Germline loops: CDR1 SGHKS, CDR2 YYEKEE (reference sequence). CDR3 sequence reads: CASSSGQGYEQYF. The CDR3 coding sequence is TGTGCCAGCAGCTCCGGACAGGGCTACGAGCAGTACTTC.

The chain uses TRBV6-5 and TRBJ2-7; TRBD1 aligns across 7 bases. The length of the CDR3 is 15 residues. The V segment lost 2 bases and the J segment 2 bases; nucleotides outside the gene matches: 6. The germline V gene has CDR1 MNHEY and CDR2 SVGAGI. The DNA of the CDR3 is TGTGCCAGCAGTTACGCAACCGGGACAGCCTACGAGCAGTACTTC. It translates to CASSYATGTAYEQYF.

The chain has TRBV7-6 and TRBJ1-1; tentatively, D is TRBD1 (5 bases). V dropped 3 bases and J dropped 1 base, with 9 bases sitting between them. The CDR3 covers 14 residues. Germline CDR1 is SGHVS and CDR2 is FNYEAQ. CDR3 in DNA: TGTGCCAGCAGCTTTGGGGGGAAGAACACTGAAGCTTTCTTT. It specifies CASSFGGKNTEAFF.

V is TRBV7-2 and J is TRBJ2-7; 10 nucleotides align to TRBD1. This CDR3 is 14 amino acids long. Germline V gene lookup returns CDR1 SGHTA and CDR2 FQGNSA. With V trimmed by 3 bases and J by 2 bases, 1 base remained unmatched. The CDR3 loop reads CASSLDRGTYEQYF. CDR3 in DNA: TGTGCCAGCAGCTTGGACAGGGGGACCTACGAGCAGTACTTC. Variable domain in full (rest from reference TRBV7-2 and TRBJ2-7): GAGVSQSPSNKVTEKGKDVELRCDPISGHTALYWYRQSLGQGLEFLIYFQGNSAPDKSGLPSDRFSAERTGGSVSTLTIQRTQQEDSAVYLCASSLDRGTYEQYFGPGTRLTVT.

J is TRBJ1-2 and V is TRBV7-2; 9 nucleotides line up with TRBD1. Germline V gives CDR1 SGHTA, CDR2 FQGNSA. Trimming took 0 bases from V and 6 from J; bases not matched to a gene: 2. This CDR3 has 14 residues. CDR3 protein: CASSLAGQGHGYTF. CDR3 coding DNA: TGTGCCAGCAGCTTAGCGGGACAGGGACATGGCTACACCTTC.

This chain connects TRBV28 to TRBJ1-2; TRBD1 is a possible D gene (6 bases). Looked up from germline, CDR1 is MDHEN and CDR2 is SYDVKM. This CDR3 contains 13 residues. Trimming cost V 6 bases and J 4 bases, with 12 bases left between them. Written as DNA, the CDR3 is TGTGCCAGCAGCCCTGCGGACAGCTATGGCTACACCTTC. This translates into CASSPADSYGYTF.

For this clone: One junction end does not reproduce the germline sequence, and a read error may be involved. J is TRBJ2-1 and V is TRBV7-7; 7 bases map to TRBD2. Germline values: CDR1 SSHAT, CDR2 FNYEAQ (reference sequence). This CDR3 region has 15 residues. The DNA for the CDR3 is TGTGCTAGCAGCTTAGGGACTAACTCCAACAATGAGCAGTTCTTC. Translated: CASSLGTNSNNEQFF.

The rearrangement links TRBV29-1 to TRBJ2-5, with 10 bases matching TRBD2. The trim removed 3 bases at V and 4 bases at J, leaving 5 bases unmatched. The germline CDR1 and CDR2 sequences are SQVTM and ANQGSEA. The CDR3 extends over 14 amino acids. CDR3 loop: CSVESGGVVETQYF. CDR3 coding DNA: TGCAGCGTTGAGAGCGGGGGGGTTGTAGAGACCCAGTACTTC.

This chain connects TRBV4-1 to TRBJ1-4; TRBD1 might be the D (6 bases). V gave up 7 bases and J gave up 8 bases, with 17 bases separating them. This CDR3 is 14 amino acids long. Germline V gene lookup returns CDR1 MGHRA and CDR2 YSYEKL. The CDR3 DNA is TGCGCCAGCAAGGAGCGGGGGGGCGAAGAAAAACTGTTTTTT. It codes for CASKERGGEEKLFF.

The chain recombines TRBV2 with TRBJ1-6, with TRBD1 identical over 10 bases. Germline-derived CDR1 and CDR2 are SNHLY and FYNNEI. Losses at the gene ends were 7 bases for V and 9 bases for J; bases not matched to a gene: 6. The CDR3 extends over 14 amino acids. CDR3 in DNA: TGTGCCAGCACGGGGGGGACAGGGGTTTCACCCCTCCACTTT. As protein: CASTGGTGVSPLHF.

This chain joins TRBV27 and TRBJ1-1; 8 bases map to TRBD1. Germline CDR1 reads MNHEY; CDR2 reads SMNVEV (reference sequence). The CDR3 runs to 19 residues. Trimming removed 2 bases from V and 4 bases from J; junction bases left unmatched: 18. The CDR3 bases are TGTGCCAGCAGTTTAAGGCCCCCCAGGGACAGGATAACGGGCACTGAAGCTTTCTTT. Translation gives CASSLRPPRDRITGTEAFF.

In nucleotides, the CDR3 is TGTGCCTGGAGTACCCCAGGGGTAGACATTCAGTACTTC. Protein sequence: CAWSTPGVDIQYF. This sequence joins TRBV30 and TRBJ2-4; tentative D call: TRBD1 (6 bases). This CDR3 is 13 amino acids long. Germline V CDR1 and CDR2: GTSNPN, SVGIG (reference sequence). The ends were cut back, 2 bases at V and 8 bases at J, with 13 bases in the middle.

This clone showed up just once. This chain's CDR3 is CASSLGTGGNGNTIYF. The CDR3 DNA follows: TGTGCCAGCAGCTTAGGGACAGGGGGCAATGGAAACACCATATATTTT. The chain is built from TRBV7-2 and TRBJ1-3, with 11 bases aligning to TRBD1. The junction had 2 bases not matched to a gene; V was cut back by 1 base and J by 3 bases. The CDR3 is made up of 16 amino acids. CDR1 and CDR2 (germline): SGHTA, FQGNSA.

The genes are TRBV5-1 and TRBJ2-3; 16 bases are a match to TRBD2. The germline V gene encodes CDR1 SGHRS and CDR2 YFSETQ. The CDR3 loop spans 17 amino acids. The ends lost 3 bases at V and 4 bases at J; junction bases unmatched: 5. The CDR3 nucleotides read TGCGCCAGCAGCTCCACCGGGACTAGCGGGGGGGCAGATACGCAGTATTTT. It specifies CASSSTGTSGGADTQYF.

The rearrangement uses TRBV5-5 and TRBJ1-2, with 9 bases that match TRBD1. After removal of 0 bases from V and 8 bases from J, the junction contained 11 bases not matched to a gene. Germline V gene data show CDR1 as SGHKS and CDR2 as YYEKEE (reference sequence). The CDR3 has 16 residues. The CDR3 coding sequence is TGTGCCAGCAGCTTGGATGTGACAGGGGGTGTATCAGGCTACACCTTC. Protein: CASSLDVTGGVSGYTF. Based on the CDR3 plus reference TRBV5-5 and TRBJ1-2, the full variable domain is DAGVTQSPTHLIKTRGQQVTLRCSPISGHKSVSWYQQVLGQGPQFIFQYYEKEERGRGNFPDRFSARQFPNYSSELNVNALLLGDSALYLCASSLDVTGGVSGYTFGSGTRLTVV.

The rearrangement joins TRBV4-3 to TRBJ1-2; 8 nucleotides agree with TRBD1. Germline assignment: CDR1 LGHNA and CDR2 YSLEER. CDR3 length equals 16 residues. The V gene end was trimmed by 1 base and the J gene end by 0 bases; junction bases not matched to a gene: 4. In DNA form, the CDR3 reads TGCGCCAGCAGCCAAGCCGTGACAGGGGCTAACTATGGCTACACCTTC. Translation gives CASSQAVTGANYGYTF.

In this sample, this clone turned up many times. The chain couples TRBV27 to TRBJ1-6; D unclear. The CDR3 runs 14 residues. Deletions cut 9 bases from V and 0 bases from J, with 9 bases between. Germline V gene sequence: CDR1 MNHEY, CDR2 SMNVEV (reference sequence). CDR3 coding DNA: TGTGCCAGTAAATGGAGCTCCTATAATTCACCCCTCCACTTT. Protein product: CASKWSSYNSPLHF.

Details on this clone: The sample has other DNA sequences that encode this CDR3 too. The gene calls are TRBV30 and TRBJ1-1; the D is unclear. Germline lookup yields CDR1 GTSNPN and CDR2 SVGIG (reference sequence). V lost 4 bases, J lost 1 base, and 4 bases lay in between. This CDR3 has 11 residues. The CDR3 sequence: CAWTRNTEAFF. CDR3 DNA sequence: TGTGCCTGGACCAGGAACACTGAAGCTTTCTTT.

The chain links TRBV7-2 to TRBJ2-3; possibly TRBD2 for D (6 bases). Trimming took off 2 bases at V and 0 bases at J, with 9 bases between the two ends. Germline lookup yields CDR1 SGHTA and CDR2 FQGNSA. There are 15 residues in the CDR3. The CDR3 here is CASSLQGTSTDTQYF. The CDR3 region has the DNA TGTGCCAGCAGCTTACAAGGGACTAGCACAGATACGCAGTATTTT. The variable domain in full, with the rest retrieved from reference TRBV7-2 and TRBJ2-3, is GAGVSQSPSNKVTEKGKDVELRCDPISGHTALYWYRQSLGQGLEFLIYFQGNSAPDKSGLPSDRFSAERTGGSVSTLTIQRTQQEDSAVYLCASSLQGTSTDTQYFGPGTRLTVL.

The rearrangement links TRBV30 to TRBJ1-2; D is uncertain. Trimming cost V 1 base and J 2 bases, with 14 bases left between them. The length of the CDR3 is 15 residues. Germline V gene sequence: CDR1 GTSNPN, CDR2 SVGIG (reference sequence). This chain's CDR3 is CAWSETGRANYGYTF. As DNA, the CDR3 is TGTGCCTGGAGTGAGACCGGGAGAGCGAACTATGGCTACACCTTC.

This chain uses TRBV4-1 with TRBJ1-2; tentatively, D is TRBD1 (6 bases). The CDR3 runs to 15 residues. Germline V gene sequence: CDR1 MGHRA, CDR2 YSYEKL. Between the trimmed V and J ends, which lost 1 base and 8 bases, there was a span of 17 bases. The CDR3 nucleotides read TGCGCCAGCAGCCAAGCCTGGAGACAGCAGGGGGGCTACACCTTC. It yields the protein CASSQAWRQQGGYTF.